Below are 19 T cell receptor beta chains sequenced from a single sample in a study of T cell repertoires in cytomegalovirus infection. Each CDR3 protein gets one entry after TCRdb re-called the reads with MiXCR. There are some 20,000 distinct CDR3 sequences in the sample; about 42% occur only once, and approximately 93% lies in the top ten. These receptors have no known antigen. Sample: CD8+ T cells from cultured PBMCs, taken from culture after CMV antigen stimulation. Source of these receptors: a human donor in good health (CMV status not recorded). Some clones in this sample may be carry-over from other donors' samples.

The CDR3 here is CASTLVPGLYEKLFF. CDR3 DNA: TGTGCCAGCACCTTGGTTCCGGGACTATATGAAAAACTGTTTTTT. The chain recombines TRBV28 with TRBJ1-4, with D tentatively TRBD1 (5 bases). Germline CDR1 is MDHEN and CDR2 is SYDVKM. This CDR3 spans 15 amino acids. The V end was cut by 7 bases, the J end by 6 bases, with 18 bases between.

In this sample, this clonotype turned up once. The CDR3 DNA reads TGTGCCAGTAGTACTAGGACCCCGAGTCCATCCTCCTACAATGAGCAGTTCTTC. This encodes CASSTRTPSPSSYNEQFF. The chain couples TRBV19 to TRBJ2-1, with D uncertain. The CDR3 contains 18 residues. Germline V gene data show CDR1 as LNHDA and CDR2 as SQIVND (reference sequence). The V end lost 4 bases, the J end lost 0 bases, and 19 bases lay between the germline ends.

Only a few counts were recorded for this clonotype. The chain employs TRBV11-2 and TRBJ2-1; a possible D gene is TRBD2 (6 bases). CDR3 length: 16 amino acids. The V gene lost 5 bases and the J gene lost 0 bases, with 14 bases spanning the gap. From germline, CDR1 is SGHAT and CDR2 FQNNGV. The CDR3 DNA reads as TGTGCCAGCAGCCTAAGGAGGGATAGCTCCTACAATGAGCAGTTCTTC. Translated: CASSLRRDSSYNEQFF.

This clonotype was found a few times. The chain carries TRBV4-3 and TRBJ2-1, with D possibly matching TRBD2 (6 bases). The CDR3 is 13 amino acids. Germline assignment: CDR1 LGHNA and CDR2 YSLEER. Trimming took off 1 base at V and 10 bases at J, with 11 bases between the two ends. Written as DNA, the CDR3 is TGCGCCAGCAGCCAAGTCCTTGGAGGGGAGCAGTTCTTC. Its translation: CASSQVLGGEQFF.

With respect to this clonotype: A much larger clone is a single base away; this may be a read error. The J gene is TRBJ1-1, the V gene TRBV7-8; D unclear. CDR1 and CDR2 from the germline V gene are SGHVS and FQNEAQ. The CDR3 extends over 14 amino acids. Trimming stripped 9 bases from V and 1 base from J, with 15 bases between. In DNA, the CDR3 is TGTGCCAGGAGCCCCCGTCTGGGGAACACTGAAGCTTTCTTT. It specifies CARSPRLGNTEAFF.

J is TRBJ1-1 and V is TRBV10-3, with TRBD1 identical over 8 bases. The ends lost 2 bases at V and 0 bases at J; junction bases unmatched: 5. Germline values: CDR1 ENHRY, CDR2 SYGVKD. The CDR3 covers 16 residues. Here the CDR3 DNA reads TGTGCCATCAGTGAGGAGGGGACAGGTTTGAACACTGAAGCTTTCTTT. This translates into CAISEEGTGLNTEAFF.

The genes are TRBV12-3 or TRBV12-4 and TRBJ1-2; 7 bases fit TRBD1. V gave up 3 bases and J gave up 2 bases; unmatched junction bases: 6. The CDR3 runs 15 residues. The CDR3 loop reads CASSFWTGENYGYTF. CDR3 nucleotide sequence: TGTGCCAGCAGTTTTTGGACAGGTGAAAACTATGGCTACACCTTC.

The J gene is TRBJ1-1, the V gene TRBV5-6, with TRBD1 as a possible D gene (5 bases). V lost 3 bases, J lost 3 bases, and 9 bases lay in between. The CDR3 consists of 13 residues. Germline loops: CDR1 SGHDT, CDR2 YYEEEE. The CDR3 reads CASSSSGHTEAFF. CDR3 in DNA: TGTGCCAGCAGCTCCTCGGGGCACACTGAAGCTTTCTTT.

Points on this clonotype: A much more abundant neighbour one base away suggests this may be a read error. The genes are TRBV7-6 and TRBJ1-1; a possible D gene is TRBD1 (5 bases). With 0 bases removed from V and 1 base from J, the gap between germline ends came to 6 bases. The CDR3 contains 14 residues. Germline loops: CDR1 SGHVS, CDR2 FNYEAQ. CDR3 residues: CASSLAGGNTEAFF. CDR3 nucleotide sequence: TGTGCCAGCAGCTTAGCGGGGGGGAACACTGAAGCTTTCTTT.

CDR3 sequence reads: CASVSPGAGGRNEQFF. For the CDR3, the DNA is TGTGCCAGCGTCTCCCCCGGGGCGGGGGGCAGGAATGAGCAGTTCTTC. The chain employs TRBV6-1 and TRBJ2-1; TRBD2 matches 8 bases. Looked up from germline, CDR1 is MNHNS and CDR2 is SASEGT. The CDR3 has 16 amino acids. Germline trimming cut 8 bases from V and 7 bases from J; bases unmatched to any gene: 16.

The gene calls are TRBV11-2 and TRBJ2-5; D not certain. CDR1 is SGHAT and CDR2 is FQNNGV in the germline V gene. This CDR3 has 13 residues. Trimming took off 5 bases at V and 3 bases at J, with 10 bases between the two ends. This CDR3 is CASSIPAEETQYF. The CDR3 DNA follows: TGTGCCAGCAGCATCCCAGCTGAAGAGACCCAGTACTTC.

This clonotype is a singleton in its sample. V gene TRBV20-1 combines with J gene TRBJ2-7; TRBD1 matches at 10 bases. The CDR3 has 15 residues. Looked up from germline, CDR1 is DFQATT and CDR2 is SNEGSKA (reference sequence). J gave up 2 bases and V 3 bases, and 7 bases lay outside the gene matches. CDR3: CSARGPGQGTYEQYF. CDR3 sequence (DNA): TGCAGTGCTAGGGGCCCGGGACAGGGGACCTACGAGCAGTACTTC.

The V call is TRBV15, the J call TRBJ1-2, with D possibly matching TRBD1 (5 bases). Germline CDR1 is LNHNV and CDR2 is YYDKDF (reference sequence). Trimming stripped 5 bases from V and 0 bases from J, with 7 bases between. The CDR3 has 13 residues. The CDR3 here is CATSPGANYGYTF. The DNA of the CDR3 is TGTGCCACCAGCCCGGGGGCTAACTATGGCTACACCTTC.

The rearrangement links TRBV11-3 to TRBJ1-1; TRBD1 is a possible D gene (5 bases). The V gene's germline CDR1 is SGHNT and CDR2 YENEEA. Deletions cut 7 bases from V and 1 base from J, with 13 bases between. The CDR3 loop spans 14 amino acids. CDR3 sequence: CASKYTGPNTEAFF. The CDR3 bases are TGTGCCAGCAAATATACAGGCCCGAACACTGAAGCTTTCTTT.

The CDR3 loop reads CASSLGGQGGPYEQYF. The CDR3 bases are TGTGCCAGCAGCTTAGGGGGGCAGGGGGGACCCTACGAGCAGTACTTC. This chain links TRBV7-4 with TRBJ2-7; D is possibly TRBD1 (7 bases). In germline, CDR1 is SGHVT, CDR2 SQSDAQ. Trimming left V 1 base short and J 2 bases short, with 15 bases between. The CDR3 loop spans 16 amino acids.

The chain carries TRBV19 and TRBJ2-1, with 7 bases fitting TRBD1. The CDR3 length is 16 residues. Trimming removed 4 bases from V and 7 bases from J; junction bases left unmatched: 13. Germline values: CDR1 LNHDA, CDR2 SQIVND (reference sequence). CDR3 sequence (DNA): TGTGCCAGTAGTACCAACAGGGGCACAATAGGAAATGAGCAGTTCTTC. Its protein is CASSTNRGTIGNEQFF. Full variable domain (missing parts from reference TRBV19 and TRBJ2-1): DGGITQSPKYLFRKEGQNVTLSCEQNLNHDAMYWYRQDPGQGLRLIYYSQIVNDFQKGDIAEGYSVSREKKESFPLTVTSAQKNPTAFYLCASSTNRGTIGNEQFFGPGTRLTVL.

The rearrangement links TRBV27 to TRBJ2-2; 8 nucleotides agree with TRBD1. Germline assignment: CDR1 MNHEY and CDR2 SMNVEV (reference sequence). The CDR3 totals 19 residues. Trimming cost V 6 bases and J 0 bases; bases outside gene matches: 15. CDR3 nucleotide sequence: TGTGCCAGCAGCCCCTTCGCCGGTGGGACAGGATCGAACACCGGGGAGCTGTTTTTT. Its translation is CASSPFAGGTGSNTGELFF.

The chain joins TRBV27 to TRBJ2-5; 13 nucleotides agree with TRBD2. Per germline, CDR1 MNHEY and CDR2 SMNVEV (reference sequence). J gave up 5 bases and V 8 bases, and 5 bases lay outside the gene matches. The CDR3 covers 14 residues. DNA of the CDR3: TGTGCCAGCGGAACTAGCGGGGGGGCGGAGACCCAGTACTTC. It is translated as CASGTSGGAETQYF.

This clonotype has ten or more counts. The junction departs from the called germline gene at one end, perhaps through a read error. The J gene is TRBJ1-1, the V gene TRBV5-1, with D possibly being TRBD1 (6 bases). From germline, CDR1 is SGHRS and CDR2 YFSETQ. The CDR3 is made up of 12 amino acids. CDR3 DNA: TGCGCCAGCAGCTTGTCCAACAGGGAGTGGGTCTTT. This sequence encodes CASSLSNREWVF.